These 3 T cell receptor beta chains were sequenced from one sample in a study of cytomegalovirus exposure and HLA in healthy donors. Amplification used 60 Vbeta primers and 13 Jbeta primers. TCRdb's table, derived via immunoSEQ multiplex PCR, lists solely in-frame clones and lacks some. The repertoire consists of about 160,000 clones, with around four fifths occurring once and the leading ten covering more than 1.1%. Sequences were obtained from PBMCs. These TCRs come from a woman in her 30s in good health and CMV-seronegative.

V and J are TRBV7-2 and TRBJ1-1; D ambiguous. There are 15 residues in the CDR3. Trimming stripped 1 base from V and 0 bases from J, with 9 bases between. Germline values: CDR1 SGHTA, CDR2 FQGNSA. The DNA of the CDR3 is TGTGCCAGCAGCTTAGATAGCAGCCTGAACACTGAAGCTTTCTTT. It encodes CASSLDSSLNTEAFF. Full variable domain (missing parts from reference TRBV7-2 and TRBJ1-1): GAGVSQSPSNKVTEKGKDVELRCDPISGHTALYWYRQSLGQGLEFLIYFQGNSAPDKSGLPSDRFSAERTGGSVSTLTIQRTQQEDSAVYLCASSLDSSLNTEAFFGQGTRLTVV.

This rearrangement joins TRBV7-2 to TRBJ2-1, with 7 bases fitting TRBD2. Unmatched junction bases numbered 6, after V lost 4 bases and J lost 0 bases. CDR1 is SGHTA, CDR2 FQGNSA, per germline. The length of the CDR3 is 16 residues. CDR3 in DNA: TGTGCCAGCAGCTCTACGGGGGGAAGCTCCTACAATGAGCAGTTCTTC. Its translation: CASSSTGGSSYNEQFF.

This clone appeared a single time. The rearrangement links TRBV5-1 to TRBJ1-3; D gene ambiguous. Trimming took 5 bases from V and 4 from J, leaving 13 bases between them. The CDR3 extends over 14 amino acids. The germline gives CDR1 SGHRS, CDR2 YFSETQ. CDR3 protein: CASSQTGRGNTIYF. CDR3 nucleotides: TGCGCCAGCAGTCAGACGGGGAGAGGAAACACCATATATTTT.